This T cell receptor beta chain was obtained from a study of OX40 agonist ivuxolimab in advanced cancers. Study summary: Participants, 82.7% male, averaged roughly 59 years of age, ranging from roughly 23 to 90.

Germline CDR1 ENHRY, CDR2 SYGVKD. The trim removed 6 bases at V and 2 bases at J, leaving 6 bases unmatched. This CDR3 has 14 residues. Comment on this clone: The antigen is not known.

The data were produced by immunoSEQ multiplex PCR, yet TCRdb's version contains in-frame clones alone and is incomplete. This table has 53,000 or so clones, around 77% appearing once. Study-level results: Averaged across samples, CD8+ T cells carried more expanded clones than CD4+ did.

The rearrangement joins TRBV10-3 to TRBJ2-7, with TRBD2 identical over 8 bases. This clonotype was sampled from an adult with an advanced solid tumor such as melanoma, head and neck, liver or kidney cancer. Sequenced material: CD4+ or CD8+ T cells sorted from blood, taken in a trial of the OX40 agonist ivuxolimab. The chain's CDR3 is CAIRGAGGAYEQYF. CDR3 in DNA: TGTGCCATCAGGGGGGCGGGAGGAGCCTACGAGCAGTACTTC.